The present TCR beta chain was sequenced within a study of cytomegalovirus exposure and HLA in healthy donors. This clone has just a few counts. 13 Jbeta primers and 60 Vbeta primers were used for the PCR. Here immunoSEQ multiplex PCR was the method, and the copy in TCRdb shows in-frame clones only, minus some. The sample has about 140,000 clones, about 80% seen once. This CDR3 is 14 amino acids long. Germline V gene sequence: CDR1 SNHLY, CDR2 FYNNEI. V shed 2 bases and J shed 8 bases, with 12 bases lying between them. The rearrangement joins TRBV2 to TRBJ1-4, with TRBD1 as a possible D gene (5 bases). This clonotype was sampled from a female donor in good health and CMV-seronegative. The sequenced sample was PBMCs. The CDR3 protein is CASSETKGWEKLFF. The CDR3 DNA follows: TGTGCCAGCAGTGAAACGAAGGGGTGGGAAAAACTGTTTTTT.